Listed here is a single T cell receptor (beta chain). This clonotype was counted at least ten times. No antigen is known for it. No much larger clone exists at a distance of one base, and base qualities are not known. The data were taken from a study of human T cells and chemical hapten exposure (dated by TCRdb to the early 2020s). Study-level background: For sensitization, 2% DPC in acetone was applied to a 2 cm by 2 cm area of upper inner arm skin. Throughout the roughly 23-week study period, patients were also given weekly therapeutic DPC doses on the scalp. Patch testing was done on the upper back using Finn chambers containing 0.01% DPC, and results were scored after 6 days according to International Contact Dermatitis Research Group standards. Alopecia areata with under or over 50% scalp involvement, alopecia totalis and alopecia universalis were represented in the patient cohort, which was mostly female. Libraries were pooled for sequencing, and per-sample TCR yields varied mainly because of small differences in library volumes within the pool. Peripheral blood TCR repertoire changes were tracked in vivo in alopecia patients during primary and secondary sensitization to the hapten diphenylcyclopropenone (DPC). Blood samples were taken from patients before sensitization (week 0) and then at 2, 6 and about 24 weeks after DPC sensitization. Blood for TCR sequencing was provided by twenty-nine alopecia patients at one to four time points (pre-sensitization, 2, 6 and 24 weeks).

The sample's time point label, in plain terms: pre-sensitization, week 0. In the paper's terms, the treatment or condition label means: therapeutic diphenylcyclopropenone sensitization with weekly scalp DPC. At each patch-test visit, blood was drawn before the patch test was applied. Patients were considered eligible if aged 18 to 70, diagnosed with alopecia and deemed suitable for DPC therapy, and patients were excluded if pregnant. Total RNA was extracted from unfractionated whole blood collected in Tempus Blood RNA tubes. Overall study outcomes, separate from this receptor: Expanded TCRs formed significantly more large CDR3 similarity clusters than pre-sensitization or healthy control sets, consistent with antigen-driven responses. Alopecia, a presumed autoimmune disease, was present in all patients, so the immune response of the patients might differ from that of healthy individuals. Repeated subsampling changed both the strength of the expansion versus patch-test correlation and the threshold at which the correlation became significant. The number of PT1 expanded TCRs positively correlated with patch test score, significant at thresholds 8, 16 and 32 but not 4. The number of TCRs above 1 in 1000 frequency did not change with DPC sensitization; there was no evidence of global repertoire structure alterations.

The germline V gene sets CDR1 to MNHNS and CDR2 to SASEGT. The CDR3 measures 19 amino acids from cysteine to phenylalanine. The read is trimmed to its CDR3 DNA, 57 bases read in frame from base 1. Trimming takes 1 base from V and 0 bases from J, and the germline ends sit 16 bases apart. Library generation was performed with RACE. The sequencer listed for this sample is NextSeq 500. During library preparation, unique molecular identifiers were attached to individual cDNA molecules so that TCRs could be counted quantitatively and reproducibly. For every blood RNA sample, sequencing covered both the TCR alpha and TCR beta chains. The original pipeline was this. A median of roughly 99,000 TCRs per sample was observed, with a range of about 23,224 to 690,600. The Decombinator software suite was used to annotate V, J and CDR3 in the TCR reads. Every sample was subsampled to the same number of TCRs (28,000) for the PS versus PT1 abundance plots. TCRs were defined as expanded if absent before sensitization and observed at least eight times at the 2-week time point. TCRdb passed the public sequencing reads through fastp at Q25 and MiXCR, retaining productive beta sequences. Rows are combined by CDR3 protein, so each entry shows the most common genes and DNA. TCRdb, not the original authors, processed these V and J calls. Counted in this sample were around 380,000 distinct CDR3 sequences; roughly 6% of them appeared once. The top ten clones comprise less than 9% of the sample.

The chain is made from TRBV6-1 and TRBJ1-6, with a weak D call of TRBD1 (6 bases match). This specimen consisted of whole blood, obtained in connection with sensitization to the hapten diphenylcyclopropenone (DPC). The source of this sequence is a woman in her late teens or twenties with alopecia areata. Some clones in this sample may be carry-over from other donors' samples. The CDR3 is CASSEVGGPRSSYNSPLHF. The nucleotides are TGTGCCAGCAGTGAAGTGGGGGGCCCCAGGAGCTCCTATAATTCACCCCTCCACTTT.